The clone carrying this T cell receptor (beta chain) was observed many times. Its antigen is as yet unknown. The sample belongs to a study of T cells in Graves' hyperthyroidism and ophthalmopathy. Study-wide findings and caveats: Stable hyperthyroidism was separated from ophthalmopathy by a model based on 13 V-J features. Blood also carried most thyroid clonotypes expanded above 0.001.

Graves' hyperthyroidism showing no ophthalmopathy progression within 18 months was considered stable. PBMCs were sourced from approximately 9.3 ml fresh peripheral blood. The TCR beta CDR3 regions underwent amplification using RNA transcripts as the source. The primer set for the first-round RT-PCR of the TCR CDR3 was HTBI. TCRdb called the multiplex PCR reads again in MiXCR, with one record for every CDR3 protein. The sample includes some 300,000 distinct CDR3 sequences, 16% of them seen just once. The CDR3 spans 13 residues. Looked up from germline, CDR1 is SGHAT and CDR2 is FQNNGV. The V segment lost 5 bases and the J segment 14 bases; nucleotides outside the gene matches: 11.

The V and J genes are TRBV11-2 and TRBJ2-1; 8 nucleotides match TRBD1. The source is a man aged 30 to 39 with Graves' hyperthyroidism. Sequenced: blood. CDR3 protein: CASSQIGQGKEFF. The CDR3 DNA is TGTGCCAGCAGCCAAATTGGACAGGGTAAAGAGTTCTTC.